This T cell receptor beta chain derives from a study of human T cells and chemical hapten exposure. Time point meaning: patch test 1, 2 weeks after DPC sensitization. Treatment here: therapeutic diphenylcyclopropenone sensitization with weekly scalp DPC. The CDR3 consists of 15 residues. V shed 0 bases and J shed 3 bases, with 13 bases lying between them. Germline V gives CDR1 SGHNT, CDR2 YYREEE (reference sequence). TCRdb re-called the RACE reads with MiXCR, one entry per CDR3 protein. This table has fewer than 130,000 distinct CDR3 sequences, approximately 10% appearing once. This rearrangement joins TRBV5-4 to TRBJ2-7; the D gene is possibly TRBD1 (5 bases). The source material was whole blood, sampled in connection with sensitization to the hapten diphenylcyclopropenone (DPC). The TCR originated in a woman in her forties with alopecia areata. Some clones in this sample may be carry-over from other donors' samples. The CDR3 nucleotides are TGTGCCAGCAGCTTGGCAGGGTCATTAAACTACGAGCAGTACTTC. Translation: CASSLAGSLNYEQYF.